These T cell receptor beta chains were read from a single sample in a study of T cell repertoires in cytomegalovirus infection. TCRdb redid the calling of the reads with MiXCR, one entry per CDR3 protein. The sample lists some 97,000 distinct CDR3 sequences; 20% to 25% were seen once. Sequenced input: CD8+ T cells from PBMCs. The receptors here all came from a human donor in good health (CMV status not recorded). Some clones in this sample may be carry-over from other donors' samples. The CDR3 runs from the conserved cysteine through the conserved F or W. A D gene is named only where the DNA matches it firmly. Expanded clones get a size class; other rows say once, few or many, or leave the size out.

j_gene: TRBJ1-5
v_gene: TRBV27
abundance: few
d_gene: .
CDR3aa: CASSLLGDQPQHF
CDR3nt: TGTGCCAGCAGTTTATTGGGGGATCAGCCCCAGCATTTT

j_gene: TRBJ2-3
v_gene: TRBV6-2/TRBV6-3
abundance: few
d_gene: .
CDR3aa: CASSYSDEDTQYF
CDR3nt: TGTGCCAGCAGTTACTCGGACGAAGATACGCAGTATTTT

j_gene: TRBJ2-7
v_gene: TRBV27
abundance: few
d_gene: .
CDR3aa: CASSLTSASYEQYF
CDR3nt: TGTGCCAGCAGTCTCACTAGTGCAAGCTACGAGCAGTACTTC

j_gene: TRBJ2-7
v_gene: TRBV5-4
abundance: few
d_gene: .
CDR3aa: CASSSRESPYEQYF
CDR3nt: TGTGCCAGCAGCTCTAGGGAGTCCCCCTACGAGCAGTACTTC

j_gene: TRBJ2-1
v_gene: TRBV28
abundance: .
d_gene: TRBD2
CDR3aa: CASSLFGSGGSHNEQFF
CDR3nt: TGTGCCAGCAGTTTATTCGGGTCGGGGGGGTCCCACAATGAGCAGTTCTTC

j_gene: TRBJ2-2
v_gene: TRBV3-1
abundance: .
d_gene: .
CDR3aa: CASSPPELGTNTGELFF
CDR3nt: TGTGCCAGCAGCCCCCCGGAGTTGGGAACGAACACCGGGGAGCTGTTTTTT

j_gene: TRBJ2-1
v_gene: TRBV20-1
abundance: .
d_gene: TRBD2
CDR3aa: CSARDSVATSYYNEQFF
CDR3nt: TGCAGTGCTAGAGACTCGGTGGCGACTAGCTATTACAATGAGCAGTTCTTC

j_gene: TRBJ1-5
v_gene: TRBV12-3/TRBV12-4
abundance: few
d_gene: .
CDR3aa: CASSSGVGQPQHF
CDR3nt: TGTGCCAGCAGTTCAGGGGTCGGTCAGCCCCAGCATTTT

j_gene: TRBJ1-1
v_gene: TRBV7-9
abundance: .
d_gene: .
CDR3aa: CASSPSDVGNTEAFF
CDR3nt: TGTGCCAGCAGCCCCTCCGACGTCGGGAACACTGAAGCTTTCTTT

j_gene: TRBJ2-5
v_gene: TRBV7-2
abundance: .
d_gene: .
CDR3aa: CASSPPALETEQETQYF
CDR3nt: TGTGCCAGCAGCCCCCCGGCCCTAGAGACCGAACAAGAGACCCAGTACTTC

j_gene: TRBJ2-7
v_gene: TRBV14
abundance: .
d_gene: TRBD2
CDR3aa: CASSQSGLDSYEQYF
CDR3nt: TGTGCCAGCAGTCAATCGGGACTAGATTCCTACGAGCAGTACTTC

j_gene: TRBJ2-1
v_gene: TRBV6-2/TRBV6-3
abundance: .
d_gene: TRBD2
CDR3aa: CASSYEASGRIYNEQFF
CDR3nt: TGTGCCAGCAGTTACGAGGCTAGCGGGAGGATCTACAATGAGCAGTTCTTC

j_gene: TRBJ1-4
v_gene: TRBV7-8
abundance: many
d_gene: .
CDR3aa: CASSPERGWRGKLFF
CDR3nt: TGTGCCAGCAGCCCTGAAAGGGGTTGGCGGGGAAAATTGTTTTTT

j_gene: TRBJ1-4
v_gene: TRBV27
abundance: few
d_gene: .
CDR3aa: CASGGDYNEKLFF
CDR3nt: TGTGCCAGCGGCGGGGATTACAATGAAAAACTGTTTTTT

j_gene: TRBJ2-7
v_gene: TRBV7-6
abundance: .
d_gene: .
CDR3aa: CASSQEIEFYEQYF
CDR3nt: TGTGCCAGCAGCCAGGAAATAGAATTCTACGAGCAGTACTTC

j_gene: TRBJ1-1
v_gene: TRBV10-3
abundance: many
d_gene: .
CDR3aa: CAISESGGRNTEAFF
CDR3nt: TGTGCCATCAGTGAGTCGGGTGGGAGGAACACTGAAGCTTTCTTT

j_gene: TRBJ1-1
v_gene: TRBV7-9
abundance: many
d_gene: .
CDR3aa: CASSIPPRGPENTEAFF
CDR3nt: TGTGCCAGCAGCATTCCCCCCCGGGGGCCGGAGAACACTGAAGCTTTCTTT

j_gene: TRBJ2-2
v_gene: TRBV15
abundance: .
d_gene: .
CDR3aa: CATSFSRSTAGELFF
CDR3nt: TGTGCCACCAGCTTTTCGAGGTCGACCGCCGGGGAGCTGTTTTTT

j_gene: TRBJ2-1
v_gene: TRBV5-1
abundance: .
d_gene: .
CDR3aa: CASNGYNEQFF
CDR3nt: TGCGCCAGCAACGGGTACAATGAGCAGTTCTTC

j_gene: TRBJ1-2
v_gene: TRBV6-2/TRBV6-3
abundance: many
d_gene: .
CDR3aa: CASSKEPLGAPVGYTF
CDR3nt: TGTGCCAGCAGCAAAGAGCCCCTGGGGGCTCCAGTCGGCTACACCTTC

j_gene: TRBJ2-7
v_gene: TRBV11-2
abundance: few
d_gene: .
CDR3aa: CASSLFYEQYF
CDR3nt: TGTGCCAGCAGCTTATTCTACGAGCAGTACTTC

j_gene: TRBJ2-7
v_gene: TRBV3-1
abundance: .
d_gene: .
CDR3aa: CASSPLPGISYEQYF
CDR3nt: TGTGCCAGCAGCCCCCTCCCAGGGATTTCCTACGAGCAGTACTTC

j_gene: TRBJ2-7
v_gene: TRBV6-5
abundance: .
d_gene: .
CDR3aa: CASSLTGLGYEQYF
CDR3nt: TGTGCCAGCAGCCTGACAGGTTTGGGCTACGAGCAGTACTTC

j_gene: TRBJ2-1
v_gene: TRBV7-2
abundance: many
d_gene: .
CDR3aa: CASSQDRNPYNEQFF
CDR3nt: TGTGCCAGCAGCCAAGACCGAAATCCCTACAATGAGCAGTTCTTC

j_gene: TRBJ1-2
v_gene: TRBV7-6
abundance: few
d_gene: .
CDR3aa: CASSSGTGNYGYTF
CDR3nt: TGTGCCAGCAGCTCAGGGACGGGGAACTATGGCTACACCTTC

j_gene: TRBJ1-4
v_gene: TRBV7-9
abundance: .
d_gene: .
CDR3aa: CASSSLGADEKLFF
CDR3nt: TGTGCCAGCAGCTCCCTCGGGGCTGATGAAAAACTGTTTTTT